Given below is one TCR beta chain in context. This entry comes from a study of cytomegalovirus exposure and HLA in healthy donors. V gave up 7 bases and J gave up 5 bases; unmatched junction bases: 8. Per germline, CDR1 SGHAT and CDR2 FQNNGV. This CDR3 has 15 amino acids. PCR was performed using 60 Vbeta and 13 Jbeta primers. This table comes from immunoSEQ multiplex PCR, and its TCRdb copy is limited to in-frame clones, with some not included. This sample has about 160,000 clones, with 68% found just once. The origin of this receptor is a man aged 45-65 years in good health and CMV-seronegative. The chain employs TRBV11-2 and TRBJ1-4; 9 nucleotides line up with TRBD1. Input material: PBMCs. The CDR3 loop is CASTRLGTGNEKLFF. The CDR3 DNA reads as TGTGCCAGCACCCGGTTAGGGACAGGGAATGAAAAACTGTTTTTT. Looking up the rest from reference TRBV11-2 and TRBJ1-4 gives the full variable domain: EAGVAQSPRYKIIEKRQSVAFWCNPISGHATLYWYQQILGQGPKLLIQFQNNGVVDDSQLPKDRFSAERLKGVDSTLKIQPAKLEDSAVYLCASTRLGTGNEKLFFGSGTQLSVL.